This passage covers 30 T cell receptor beta chains from one sample sequenced in a study of blood T cells in healthy people across ages. The use of a sample-barcoded 5' primer and a J-beta primer mix characterized a second PCR of roughly 6 to 11 cycles. TCRdb fed the 5' RACE reads into MiXCR, producing one record per CDR3 protein. Among hundreds of thousands of distinct CDR3 sequences listed, more than 35% were seen once. The sample consisted of blood. These receptors all stem from a man at least 80 years old in good health.

The CDR3 is CASSQEPQGYEQYF. The DNA for the CDR3 is TGTGCCAGCAGCCAAGAACCACAGGGTTACGAGCAGTACTTC. The chain combines TRBV4-2 with TRBJ2-7; D is possibly TRBD1 (6 bases). The V end lost 0 bases, the J end lost 4 bases, and 10 bases lay between the germline ends. CDR1 and CDR2 from the germline V gene are LGHNA and YNFKEQ. This CDR3 region has 14 residues.

Comments on this clonotype: This may come from a read error, since a much larger clone is one base off. This sequence joins TRBV5-1 and TRBJ1-4; 9 bases agree with TRBD1. This CDR3 is built from 15 residues. In germline, CDR1 is SGHRS, CDR2 YFSETQ. The V and J ends lost 5 bases and 8 bases, in that order; junction bases with no gene match: 10. DNA of the CDR3: TGCGCCAGCAGTCCGGGACAGGGCACGTACGAAAAACTGTTTTTT. Amino acids: CASSPGQGTYEKLFF.

V usage is TRBV9 and J usage is TRBJ2-3, with 7 bases lining up with TRBD2. This CDR3 spans 17 amino acids. J was trimmed by 4 bases and V by 0 bases; bases with no gene match: 11. In germline, CDR1 is SGDLS, CDR2 YYNGEE. The CDR3: CASSVDGRGSSADTQYF. In DNA form, the CDR3 reads TGTGCCAGCAGCGTAGATGGGAGGGGATCCAGCGCAGATACGCAGTATTTT.

This clonotype was seen a handful of times. CDR3 nucleotide sequence: TGCAGTGCCCCCGTTTTTAGCGGCCAGAGGGAAAACATTCAGTACTTC. This gives the protein CSAPVFSGQRENIQYF. The genes are TRBV20-1 and TRBJ2-4, with a possible D match to TRBD2 (6 bases). Trimming removed 6 bases at V and 5 bases at J, with 23 bases between. The CDR3 has 16 residues. Germline V gene sequence: CDR1 DFQATT, CDR2 SNEGSKA (reference sequence).

V is TRBV12-3 or TRBV12-4 and J is TRBJ1-4; perhaps TRBD1 as D (5 bases). V was shortened by 8 bases and J by 0 bases, with 7 bases between the two germline ends. This CDR3 has 13 residues. The CDR3 region has the DNA TGTGCCAGCGGGGCATCAACTAATGAAAAACTGTTTTTT. Translating gives CASGASTNEKLFF.

This chain uses TRBV20-1 with TRBJ2-1; TRBD1 matches at 12 bases. The CDR3 is made up of 18 amino acids. J lost 0 bases, V lost 4 bases, and 10 bases had no gene match. Germline V lookup: CDR1 DFQATT, CDR2 SNEGSKA (reference sequence). This chain's CDR3 is CSAKPPGQGAGSYNEQFF. Here the CDR3 DNA reads TGCAGTGCTAAACCCCCGGGACAGGGGGCAGGCTCCTACAATGAGCAGTTCTTC.

The rearrangement joins TRBV2 to TRBJ2-7, with a possible D match to TRBD1 (6 bases). This CDR3 is 15 amino acids long. Germline CDR1 is SNHLY and CDR2 is FYNNEI. Trimming took off 2 bases at V and 7 bases at J, with 18 bases between the two ends. The CDR3 region has the DNA TGTGCCAGCAGTGAACTTGAGACAGGCCCCCGGGAGCAGTACTTC. Protein product: CASSELETGPREQYF.

This clonotype was observed a handful of times. The chain uses TRBV5-6 and TRBJ2-7, with 8 bases fitting TRBD1. This CDR3 spans 15 amino acids. With V trimmed by 4 bases and J by 0 bases, 6 bases remained unmatched. Germline V CDR1 and CDR2: SGHDT, YYEEEE. The CDR3 loop is CASSGTGRPSYEQYF. The CDR3 region has the DNA TGTGCCAGCAGCGGGACAGGTCGCCCCTCCTACGAGCAGTACTTC.

This clonotype was picked up a small number of times. The V and J genes are TRBV28 and TRBJ2-7, with 8 bases aligning to TRBD1. The CDR3 contains 16 residues. The ends lost 10 bases at V and 0 bases at J; junction bases unmatched: 14. Per the germline V gene, CDR1 is MDHEN and CDR2 is SYDVKM. CDR3 in DNA: TGTGCCACCTGTAGGCAGGGGGCGTCTACCTCCTACGAGCAGTACTTC. As protein: CATCRQGASTSYEQYF.

Turning to this clonotype: At one of its ends the junction is not consistent with the germline gene, which may arise from a read error. The chain recombines TRBV4-2 with TRBJ2-1, with TRBD2 identical over 7 bases. The CDR3 extends over 16 amino acids. Germline V lookup: CDR1 LGHNA, CDR2 YNFKEQ. CDR3 protein: CASSANFAGARNAQFF. DNA for the CDR3: TGTGCCAGCAGCGCTAATTTTGCGGGAGCGCGCAATGCGCAGTTCTTC.

In this sample, this clonotype turned up many times. The CDR3 loop is CASSRQESYEQYF. The CDR3 region has the DNA TGTGCCAGCAGTAGACAGGAATCATACGAGCAGTACTTC. The chain links TRBV7-6 to TRBJ2-7; tentative D call: TRBD1 (6 bases). V shed 6 bases and J shed 4 bases, with 13 bases lying between them. Per the germline V gene, CDR1 is SGHVS and CDR2 is FNYEAQ. There are 13 residues in the CDR3.

This clonotype was counted once. This chain links TRBV5-6 with TRBJ1-1, with 10 bases identical to TRBD1. J was trimmed by 8 bases and V by 4 bases; bases with no gene match: 8. The CDR3 has 14 residues. Germline-derived CDR1 and CDR2 are SGHDT and YYEEEE. CDR3 amino acids: CASSTGTGAGEAFF. DNA for the CDR3: TGTGCCAGCAGCACAGGGACAGGGGCCGGAGAAGCTTTCTTT.

This chain connects TRBV20-1 to TRBJ2-1; 10 nucleotides align to TRBD2. The J segment lost 4 bases and the V segment lost 5 bases, leaving 5 bases of the junction unmatched. The CDR3 spans 14 residues. The germline CDR1 and CDR2 sequences are DFQATT and SNEGSKA (reference sequence). The DNA for the CDR3 is TGCAGTGCTTCTCTAGCGGGAGATTACAATGAGCAGTTCTTC. This sequence encodes CSASLAGDYNEQFF.

The chain employs TRBV20-1 and TRBJ1-1; D is unresolved. This CDR3 comprises 14 residues. Trimming removed 6 bases from V and 2 bases from J, with 16 bases in between. The germline gives CDR1 DFQATT, CDR2 SNEGSKA (reference sequence). CDR3: CSANPRTFNTEAFF. As DNA, the CDR3 is TGCAGTGCCAACCCACGGACCTTCAACACTGAAGCTTTCTTT.

The V and J genes are TRBV7-8 and TRBJ2-7, with D unclear. Germline-derived CDR1 and CDR2 are SGHVS and FQNEAQ. With 5 bases removed from V and 2 bases from J, the gap between germline ends came to 13 bases. The CDR3 has 14 residues. CDR3 coding DNA: TGTGCCAGCAGCCCCGATGGGGTGCCCTACGAGCAGTACTTC. Its protein is CASSPDGVPYEQYF.

About this clonotype itself: This may come from a read error, since a much larger clone is one base off. CDR3 sequence reads: CASSQGLRDWGNEQYF. The CDR3 DNA reads TGTGCCAGCAGCCAAGGGCTGCGGGACTGGGGCAATGAGCAGTACTTC. The rearrangement joins TRBV3-1 to TRBJ2-7, with a possible D match to TRBD2 (6 bases). Between the trimmed V and J ends, which lost 1 base and 7 bases, there was a span of 20 bases. The V gene's germline CDR1 is LGHDT and CDR2 YNNKEL (reference sequence). The CDR3 is 16 residues long.

This clonotype was seen a few times. The chain is built from TRBV7-2 and TRBJ2-7; D call uncertain. Germline CDR1 is SGHTA and CDR2 is FQGNSA. The CDR3 covers 11 residues. V shed 6 bases and J shed 2 bases, with 5 bases lying between them. CDR3 loop: CASSYTYEQYF. CDR3 DNA: TGTGCCAGCAGTTATACCTACGAGCAGTACTTC.

V is TRBV2 and J is TRBJ1-2, with D perhaps TRBD1 (5 bases). The V gene's germline CDR1 is SNHLY and CDR2 FYNNEI. Trimming removed 0 bases at V and 7 bases at J, with 15 bases between. CDR3 size: 15 residues. The chain's CDR3 is CASSEASGRAGGYTF. The CDR3 DNA reads TGTGCCAGCAGTGAAGCGAGCGGCAGGGCTGGTGGCTACACCTTC.

The V gene is TRBV27, the J gene TRBJ2-5; 13 nucleotides align to TRBD2. The DNA end favors TRBJ2-7, so the J call may be wrong. CDR1 and CDR2 (germline): MNHEY, SMNVEV (reference sequence). The CDR3 spans 15 residues. The CDR3 sequence: CASSTSLAGGHEQYF. As DNA, the CDR3 is TGTGCCAGCAGTACTTCACTAGCGGGGGGGCACGAGCAGTACTTC.

The chain recombines TRBV6-5 with TRBJ2-6; D is ambiguous. Germline V gives CDR1 MNHEY, CDR2 SVGAGI. This CDR3 has 16 residues. V was pared by 4 bases and J by 0 bases, with 10 bases between. In nucleotides, the CDR3 is TGTGCCAGCAGTTCCGTCTGGGGCTCTGGGGCCAACGTCCTGACTTTC. Translation gives CASSSVWGSGANVLTF.

The chain is built from TRBV6-1 and TRBJ2-5, with D possibly being TRBD2 (6 bases). Germline-derived CDR1 and CDR2 are MNHNS and SASEGT. V gave up 7 bases and J gave up 10 bases, with 13 bases separating them. This CDR3 is built from 11 residues. The CDR3 sequence is CASILKEGQYF. As DNA, the CDR3 is TGTGCCAGCATCCTCAAGGAGGGCCAGTACTTC.

V is TRBV28 and J is TRBJ1-5; perhaps TRBD1 as D (5 bases). Trimming cost V 5 bases and J 5 bases, with 13 bases left between them. The germline gives CDR1 MDHEN, CDR2 SYDVKM. The CDR3 is 14 amino acids. The CDR3 DNA sequence: TGTGCCAGCAGTAGAGGGACGGGGTATCAGCCCCAGCATTTT. It translates to CASSRGTGYQPQHF.

V usage is TRBV5-5 and J usage is TRBJ2-7, with D possibly TRBD2 on 5 matching bases. V was clipped by 4 bases and J by 8 bases, with 13 bases between them. CDR3 size: 12 residues. Germline values: CDR1 SGHKS, CDR2 YYEKEE (reference sequence). CDR3 residues: CASSNPSGKQYF. CDR3 nucleotides: TGTGCCAGCAGCAATCCGTCGGGAAAGCAGTACTTC.

As for this clonotype: A much larger clone is a single base away; this may be a read error. The chain combines TRBV12-3 or TRBV12-4 with TRBJ2-7, with D perhaps matching TRBD1 (6 bases). Trimming stripped 5 bases from V and 0 bases from J, with 11 bases between. The CDR3 totals 14 residues. The CDR3 region is CASSAQGFSYEQYF. In DNA, the CDR3 is TGTGCCAGCAGTGCGCAGGGGTTCTCCTACGAGCAGTACTTC.

For the CDR3, the DNA is TGTGCCAGCAGCCTGTGGAGGGATCAGCCCCAGCATTTT. Its translation: CASSLWRDQPQHF. The rearrangement links TRBV7-2 to TRBJ1-5; D is uncertain. V lost 5 bases and J 5 bases, leaving 10 bases between the germline ends. Germline V lookup: CDR1 SGHTA, CDR2 FQGNSA. The CDR3 has 13 residues. Based on the CDR3 plus reference TRBV7-2 and TRBJ1-5, the full variable domain is GAGVSQSPSNKVTEKGKDVELRCDPISGHTALYWYRQSLGQGLEFLIYFQGNSAPDKSGLPSDRFSAERTGGSVSTLTIQRTQQEDSAVYLCASSLWRDQPQHFGDGTRLSIL.

Only one count was recorded for this clonotype. This clone may be a read error of a much larger clone one base away. The rearrangement links TRBV4-3 to TRBJ2-3; D is ambiguous. This CDR3 has 14 amino acids. Germline V CDR1 and CDR2: LGHNA, YSLEER. Trimming shortened V by 3 bases and J by 0 bases, and 7 bases separated the two germline ends. The CDR3 sequence: CASSQGISTDTQYF. Here the CDR3 DNA reads TGCGCCAGCAGCCAGGGGATTAGCACAGATACGCAGTATTTT.

The V call is TRBV20-1, the J call TRBJ1-1; TRBD1 aligns across 9 bases. Per the germline V gene, CDR1 is DFQATT and CDR2 is SNEGSKA (reference sequence). CDR3 size: 15 residues. The junction had 10 bases not matched to a gene; V was cut back by 4 bases and J by 4 bases. The CDR3 region has the DNA TGCAGTGCTATGGGCCCCGGACAGGGGATCACTGAAGCTTTCTTT. Encoded protein: CSAMGPGQGITEAFF.

The chain uses TRBV5-1 and TRBJ2-2; 8 nucleotides line up with TRBD1. V shed 0 bases and J 7 bases; nucleotides not matched to a gene: 8. This CDR3 region has 16 residues. Germline lookup yields CDR1 SGHRS and CDR2 YFSETQ. In DNA form, the CDR3 reads TGCGCCAGCAGCTTGGATGTCCAGGGGGCTGTCGGGGAGCTGTTTTTT. It translates to CASSLDVQGAVGELFF.

This clonotype occurred a few times. The V and J genes are TRBV7-3 and TRBJ2-3, with no clear D. V dropped 0 bases and J dropped 7 bases, with 8 bases sitting between them. This CDR3 region has 13 residues. The germline V gene encodes CDR1 SGHTA and CDR2 FQGTGA. CDR3 bases: TGTGCCAGCAGCTTAACCAGTGAAAATACGCAGTATTTT. This encodes CASSLTSENTQYF. Combining the CDR3 with reference TRBV7-3 and TRBJ2-3 gives the whole variable domain GAGVSQTPSNKVTEKGKYVELRCDPISGHTALYWYRQSLGQGPEFLIYFQGTGAADDSGLPNDRFFAVRPEGSVSTLKIQRTERGDSAVYLCASSLTSENTQYFGPGTRLTVL.

V gene TRBV20-1 combines with J gene TRBJ2-7, with 8 bases lining up with TRBD2. The trim removed 4 bases at V and 2 bases at J, leaving 4 bases unmatched. This CDR3 contains 13 residues. Germline V gives CDR1 DFQATT, CDR2 SNEGSKA (reference sequence). The CDR3 reads CSATGLAAYEQYF. The CDR3 bases are TGCAGTGCTACCGGACTAGCCGCCTACGAGCAGTACTTC.